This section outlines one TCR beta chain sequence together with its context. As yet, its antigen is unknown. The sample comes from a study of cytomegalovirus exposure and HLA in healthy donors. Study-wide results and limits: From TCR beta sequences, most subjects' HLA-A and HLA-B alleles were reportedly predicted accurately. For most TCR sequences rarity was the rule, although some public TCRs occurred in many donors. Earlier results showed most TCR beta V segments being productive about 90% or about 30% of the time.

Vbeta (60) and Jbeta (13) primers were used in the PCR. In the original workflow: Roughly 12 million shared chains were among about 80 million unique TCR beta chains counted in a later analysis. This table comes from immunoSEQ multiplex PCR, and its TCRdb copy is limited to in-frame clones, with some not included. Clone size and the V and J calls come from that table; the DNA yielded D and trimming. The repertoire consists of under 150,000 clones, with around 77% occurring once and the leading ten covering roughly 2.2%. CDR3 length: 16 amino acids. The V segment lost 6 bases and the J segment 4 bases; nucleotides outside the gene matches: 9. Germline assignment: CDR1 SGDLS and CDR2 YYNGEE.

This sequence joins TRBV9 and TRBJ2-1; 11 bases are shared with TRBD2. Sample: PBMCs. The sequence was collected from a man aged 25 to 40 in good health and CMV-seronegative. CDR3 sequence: CASTRLAGLSYNEQFF. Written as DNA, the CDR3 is TGTGCCAGCACCCGACTAGCGGGATTATCTTACAATGAGCAGTTCTTC.